This T cell receptor beta chain was identified during a study of shared T cell receptors in the human thymus. Using immunoSEQ multiplex PCR, the repertoire was profiled, and TCRdb retains in-frame clones only, with some absent. The table has hundreds of thousands of clones, approximately 89% seen once. The CDR3 has 14 amino acids. V was shortened by 0 bases and J by 5 bases, with 10 bases between the two germline ends. Per germline, CDR1 MRHNA and CDR2 SNTAGT. The same sample was also used in a study of human thymus T cells. As that study records: Thymic samples were excised during corrective heart operations. Usage of V and J genes appeared biased in thymic and blood repertoires.

The rearrangement uses TRBV6-4 and TRBJ2-5; weak D call: TRBD2 (6 bases). This receptor was taken from a boy under three years old with a congenital heart defect. Sequencing was done on a sample of thymocytes. The CDR3: CASSDSSRGETQYF. Written as DNA, the CDR3 is TGTGCCAGCAGTGACTCGTCCCGGGGGGAGACCCAGTACTTC.